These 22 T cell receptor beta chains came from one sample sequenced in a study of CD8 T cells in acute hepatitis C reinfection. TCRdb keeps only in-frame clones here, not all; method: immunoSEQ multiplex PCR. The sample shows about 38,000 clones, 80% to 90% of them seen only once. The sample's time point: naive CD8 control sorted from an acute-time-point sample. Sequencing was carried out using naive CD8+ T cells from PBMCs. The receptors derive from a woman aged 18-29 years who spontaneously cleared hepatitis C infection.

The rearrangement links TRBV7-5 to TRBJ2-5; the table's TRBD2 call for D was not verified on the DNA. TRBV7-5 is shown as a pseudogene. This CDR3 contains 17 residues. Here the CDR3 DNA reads TGTGTCAGAAGCTCCCCGGGGGCGACTAGCGGGGAAGAGACCCAGTACTTC. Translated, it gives CVRSSPGATSGEETQYF.

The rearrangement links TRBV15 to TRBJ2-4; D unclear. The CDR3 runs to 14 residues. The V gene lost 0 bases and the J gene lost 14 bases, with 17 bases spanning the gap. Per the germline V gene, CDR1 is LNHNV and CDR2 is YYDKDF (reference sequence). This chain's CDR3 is CATSRDAGRVEEYF. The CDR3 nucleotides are TGTGCCACCAGCAGAGATGCCGGCCGGGTCGAAGAGTACTTC.

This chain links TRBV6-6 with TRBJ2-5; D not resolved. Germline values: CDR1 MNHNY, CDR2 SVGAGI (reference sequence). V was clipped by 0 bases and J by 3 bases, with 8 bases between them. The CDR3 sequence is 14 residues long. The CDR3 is CASSYSVGEETQYF. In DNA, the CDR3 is TGTGCCAGCAGTTACTCAGTCGGAGAAGAGACCCAGTACTTC.

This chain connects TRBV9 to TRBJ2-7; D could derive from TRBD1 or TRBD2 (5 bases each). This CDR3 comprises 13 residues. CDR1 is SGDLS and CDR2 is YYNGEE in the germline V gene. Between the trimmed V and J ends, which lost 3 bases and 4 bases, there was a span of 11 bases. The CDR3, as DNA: TGTGCCAGCAGCGGAGGGGCGGATTACGAGCAGTACTTC. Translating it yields CASSGGADYEQYF.

The CDR3 here is CASTEGWGGPQGEQYF. The CDR3 DNA sequence: TGTGCCAGCACCGAAGGTTGGGGGGGACCTCAGGGCGAGCAGTACTTC. The V gene is TRBV7-6, the J gene TRBJ2-7, with 7 bases fitting TRBD2. Germline CDR1 reads SGHVS; CDR2 reads FNYEAQ. V lost 7 bases and J lost 6; bases outside the gene matches: 18. The CDR3 spans 16 residues.

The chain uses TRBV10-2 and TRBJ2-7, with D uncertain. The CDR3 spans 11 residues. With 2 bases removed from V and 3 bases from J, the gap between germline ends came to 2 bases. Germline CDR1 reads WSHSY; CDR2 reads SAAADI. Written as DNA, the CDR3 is TGCGCCAGCAGTGAGAACTACGAGCAGTACTTC. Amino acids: CASSENYEQYF.

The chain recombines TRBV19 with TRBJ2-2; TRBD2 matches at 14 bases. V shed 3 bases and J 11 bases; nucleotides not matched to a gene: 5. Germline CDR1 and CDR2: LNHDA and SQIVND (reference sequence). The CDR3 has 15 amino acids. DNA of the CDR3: TGTGCCAGTAGTATGCGGGGACTAGCGGGAGTAGAGCTGTTTTTT. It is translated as CASSMRGLAGVELFF.

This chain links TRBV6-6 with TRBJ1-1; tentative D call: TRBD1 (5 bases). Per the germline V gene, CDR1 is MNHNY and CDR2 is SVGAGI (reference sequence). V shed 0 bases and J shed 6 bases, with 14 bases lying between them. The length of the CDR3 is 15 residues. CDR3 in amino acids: CASSYSVSGTAEAFF. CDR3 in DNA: TGTGCCAGCAGTTACTCAGTGTCGGGGACCGCTGAAGCTTTCTTT.

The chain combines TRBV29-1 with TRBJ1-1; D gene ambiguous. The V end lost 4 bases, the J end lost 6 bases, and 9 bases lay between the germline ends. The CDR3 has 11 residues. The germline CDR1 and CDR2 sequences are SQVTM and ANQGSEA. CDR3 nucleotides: TGCAGCGTTGCCCGCTTGTCTGAAGCTTTCTTT. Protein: CSVARLSEAFF.

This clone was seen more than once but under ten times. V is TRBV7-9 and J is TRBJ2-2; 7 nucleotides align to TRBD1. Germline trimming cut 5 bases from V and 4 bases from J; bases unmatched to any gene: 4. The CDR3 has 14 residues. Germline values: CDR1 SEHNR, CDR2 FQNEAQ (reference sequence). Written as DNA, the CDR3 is TGTGCCAGCAGCCTCCCAGGGGGCACCGGGGAGCTGTTTTTT. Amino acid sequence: CASSLPGGTGELFF.

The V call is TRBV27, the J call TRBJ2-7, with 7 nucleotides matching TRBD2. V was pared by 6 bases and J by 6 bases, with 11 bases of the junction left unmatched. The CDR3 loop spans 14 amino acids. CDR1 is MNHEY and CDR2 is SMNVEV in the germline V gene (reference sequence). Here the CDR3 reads CASSASLSGGEQYF. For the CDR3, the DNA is TGTGCCAGCAGCGCTTCCTTGTCGGGAGGCGAGCAGTACTTC.

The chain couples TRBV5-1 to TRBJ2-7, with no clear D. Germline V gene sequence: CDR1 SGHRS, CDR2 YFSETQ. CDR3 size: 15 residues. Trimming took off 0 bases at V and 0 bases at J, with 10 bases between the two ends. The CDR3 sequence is CASSLGFSLSYEQYF. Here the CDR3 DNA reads TGCGCCAGCAGCTTGGGCTTTTCCCTCTCCTACGAGCAGTACTTC.

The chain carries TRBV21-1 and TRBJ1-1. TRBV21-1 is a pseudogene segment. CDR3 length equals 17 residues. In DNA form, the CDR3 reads TGTGCCAGCGCCTATGGTGGGAGGGCCAACATGAACACTGAAGCTTTCTTT. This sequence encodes CASAYGGRANMNTEAFF.

The CDR3 DNA reads TGTGCCAGCAGGCCCGGGGCCCTAGGAAACACCATATATTTT. This translates into CASRPGALGNTIYF. The chain uses TRBV13 and TRBJ1-3; possible D gene TRBD1, 5 bases. The CDR3 sequence is 14 residues long. Germline-derived CDR1 and CDR2 are PRHDT and FYEKMQ (reference sequence). Trimming took 6 bases from V and 4 from J, leaving 13 bases between them.

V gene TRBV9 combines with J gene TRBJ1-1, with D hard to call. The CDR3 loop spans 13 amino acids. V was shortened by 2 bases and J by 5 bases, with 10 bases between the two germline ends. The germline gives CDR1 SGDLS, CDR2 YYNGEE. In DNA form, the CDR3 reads TGTGCCAGCAGCGTTCCCGGGAGAACTGAAGCTTTCTTT. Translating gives CASSVPGRTEAFF.

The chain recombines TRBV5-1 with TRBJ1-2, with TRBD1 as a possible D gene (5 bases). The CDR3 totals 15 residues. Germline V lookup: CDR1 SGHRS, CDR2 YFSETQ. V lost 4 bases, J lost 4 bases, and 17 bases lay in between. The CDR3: CASSTYTGGIYGYTF. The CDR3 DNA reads TGCGCCAGCAGCACATATACAGGAGGCATCTATGGCTACACCTTC.

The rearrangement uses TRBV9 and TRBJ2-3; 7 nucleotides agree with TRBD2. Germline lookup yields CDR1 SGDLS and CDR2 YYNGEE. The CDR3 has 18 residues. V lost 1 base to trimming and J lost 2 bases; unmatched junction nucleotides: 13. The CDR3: CASSVRDYLNSYTDTQYF. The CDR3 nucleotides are TGTGCCAGCAGCGTAAGGGACTATTTAAATTCCTACACAGATACGCAGTATTTT.

In DNA, the CDR3 is TGTGCCACCAGCACTTTAGCGGGAGGCCGCTCTAAGACCCAGTACTTC. It yields the protein CATSTLAGGRSKTQYF. V and J are TRBV15 and TRBJ2-5; 10 nucleotides line up with TRBD2. Germline V CDR1 and CDR2: LNHNV, YYDKDF (reference sequence). The J segment lost 6 bases and the V segment lost 4 bases, leaving 11 bases of the junction unmatched. The CDR3 has 16 residues.

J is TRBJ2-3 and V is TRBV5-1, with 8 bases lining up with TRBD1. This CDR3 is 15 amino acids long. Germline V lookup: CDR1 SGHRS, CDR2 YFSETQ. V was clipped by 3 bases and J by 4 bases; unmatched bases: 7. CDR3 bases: TGCGCCAGCAGCTACGGAAGGACAGGGCCAGATACGCAGTATTTT. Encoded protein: CASSYGRTGPDTQYF.

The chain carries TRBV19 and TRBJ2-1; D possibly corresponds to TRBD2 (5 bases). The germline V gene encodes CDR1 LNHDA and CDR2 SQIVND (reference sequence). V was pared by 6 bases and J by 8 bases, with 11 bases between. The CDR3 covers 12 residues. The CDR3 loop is CASSGVFYEQFF. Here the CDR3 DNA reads TGTGCCAGTAGCGGGGTTTTCTATGAGCAGTTCTTC.

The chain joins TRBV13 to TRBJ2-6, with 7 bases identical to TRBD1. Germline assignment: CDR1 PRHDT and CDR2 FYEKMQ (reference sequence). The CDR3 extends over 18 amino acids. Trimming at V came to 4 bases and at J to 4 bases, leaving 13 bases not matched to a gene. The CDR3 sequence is CASSSRDSNLWGANVLTF. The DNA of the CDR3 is TGTGCCAGCAGCTCCCGGGACAGTAATCTTTGGGGGGCCAACGTCCTGACTTTC.

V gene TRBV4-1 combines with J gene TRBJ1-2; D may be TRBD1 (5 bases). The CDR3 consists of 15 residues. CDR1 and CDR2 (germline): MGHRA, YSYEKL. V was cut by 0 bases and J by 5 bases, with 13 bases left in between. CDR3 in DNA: TGCGCCAGCAGCCAAGATCGGGGGATGTCGTATGGCTACACCTTC. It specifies CASSQDRGMSYGYTF.